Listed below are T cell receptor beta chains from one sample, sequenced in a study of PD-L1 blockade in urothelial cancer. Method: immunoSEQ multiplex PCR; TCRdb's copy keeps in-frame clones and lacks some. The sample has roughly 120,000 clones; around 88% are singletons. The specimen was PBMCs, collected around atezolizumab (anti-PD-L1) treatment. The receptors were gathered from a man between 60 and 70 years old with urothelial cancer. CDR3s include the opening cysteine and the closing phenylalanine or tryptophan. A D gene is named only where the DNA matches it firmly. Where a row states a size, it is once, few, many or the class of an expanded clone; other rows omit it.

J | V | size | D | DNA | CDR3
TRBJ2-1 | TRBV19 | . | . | TGTGCCAGTAGTATAGATGAGGAGCGGGAGCAGTTCTTC | CASSIDEEREQFF
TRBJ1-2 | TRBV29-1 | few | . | TGCAGCGTTGAAGTGGAGGACTATGGCTACACCTTC | CSVEVEDYGYTF
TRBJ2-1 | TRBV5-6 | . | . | TGTGCCAGCAGCTTGTTTGCAGCGCCCGGTGAGCAGTTCTTC | CASSLFAAPGEQFF
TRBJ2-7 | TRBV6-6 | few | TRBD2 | TGTGCCAGCACCCCAAGACTAGCGGGAGCGCCCGAGCAGTACTTC | CASTPRLAGAPEQYF
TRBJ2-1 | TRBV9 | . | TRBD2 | TGTGCCAGCAGCGTTCTAGCGGGAGGGCCCAGTGAGCAGTTCTTC | CASSVLAGGPSEQFF
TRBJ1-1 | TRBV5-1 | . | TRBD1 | TGCGCCAGCAGCGTCGCCGGGACAGGGAGGGATACTGAAGCTTTCTTT | CASSVAGTGRDTEAFF
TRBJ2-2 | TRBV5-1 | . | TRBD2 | TGCGCCAGCAGCTCTGGACTAGCGCCCACCCCCGGGGAGCTGTTTTTT | CASSSGLAPTPGELFF
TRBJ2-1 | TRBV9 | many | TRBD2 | TGTGCCAGCAGCGATAGCGGGGGAGGGGACAATGAGCAGTTCTTC | CASSDSGGGDNEQFF
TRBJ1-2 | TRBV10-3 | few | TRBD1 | TGTGCCATCAGTGGGGACAGAGAGTCTGGTGGCTACACCTTC | CAISGDRESGGYTF
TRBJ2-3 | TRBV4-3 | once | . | TGCGCCAGCAGCCAAGGTGGCAGAATCACAGATACGCAGTATTTT | CASSQGGRITDTQYF
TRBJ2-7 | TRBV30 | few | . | TGTGCCTGGAGTGACAGGGTGGGTGAGCAGTACTTC | CAWSDRVGEQYF
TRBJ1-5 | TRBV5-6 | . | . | TGTGCCAGCAGCCAGGGGCAGGTCAATCAGCCCCAGCATTTT | CASSQGQVNQPQHF
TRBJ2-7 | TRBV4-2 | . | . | TGTGCCAGCAGCCAAGAGAGGATTTCCTACGAGCAGTACTTC | CASSQERISYEQYF
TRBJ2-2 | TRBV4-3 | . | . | TGCGCCAGCAGCCAAGATTATTTCGGACAGACAAGTGACACCGGGGAGCTGTTTTTT | CASSQDYFGQTSDTGELFF
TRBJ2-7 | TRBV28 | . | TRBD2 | TGTGCCAGCACTGGTGGGACTAGCGTATCCTACGAGCAGTACTTC | CASTGGTSVSYEQYF
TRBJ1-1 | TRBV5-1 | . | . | TGCGCCAGCAGCTTTCGTTCTGGGGCCGTTGAAGCTTTCTTT | CASSFRSGAVEAFF
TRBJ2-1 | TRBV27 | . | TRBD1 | TGTGCCAGCAGTTTATCGATTGGGACAGGTTTCAATGAGCAGTTCTTC | CASSLSIGTGFNEQFF
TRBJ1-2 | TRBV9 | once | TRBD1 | TGTGCCAGCAGCGTCACGACAGGGGAGGTCTATGGCTACACCTTC | CASSVTTGEVYGYTF
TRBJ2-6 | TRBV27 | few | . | TGTGCCAGCAGTAAAGATCCAGGGTCTGGGGCCAACGTCCTGACTTTC | CASSKDPGSGANVLTF
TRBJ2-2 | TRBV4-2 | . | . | TGTGCCAGCAGCCAACCGGACAGAGACACCGGGGAGCTGTTTTTT | CASSQPDRDTGELFF
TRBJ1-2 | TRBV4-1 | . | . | TGCGCCAGCAGCCAAGATATGGGCAGTTTTAACTATGGCTACACCTTC | CASSQDMGSFNYGYTF
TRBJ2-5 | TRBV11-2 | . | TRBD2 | TGTGCCAGCAGCTTCGGTGGAGAGCGGGGGGGCCGGGAGACCCAGTACTTC | CASSFGGERGGRETQYF